The present T cell receptor beta chain was sequenced within a study of T-cell reconstitution after alpha-beta-depleted transplantation in children. TCRbeta library construction was performed incorporating unique molecular identifiers. TCRdb recomputed calls from the PCR reads with MiXCR, one row per CDR3 protein. The sample has almost 400,000 distinct CDR3 sequences, just over 20% seen once; the top ten hold 3% to 4%. Germline loops: CDR1 SGHRS, CDR2 YFSETQ. The CDR3 loop spans 15 amino acids. The ends lost 5 bases at V and 1 base at J; junction bases unmatched: 7. The V gene is TRBV5-1, the J gene TRBJ2-3; TRBD1 matches at 7 bases. The sequenced sample was PBMCs from the stem cell graft donor, obtained from the stem cell graft. This TCR was recovered from a human donor who donated a stem cell graft to a child with acute myeloid leukemia. CDR3 loop: CASRERQGRTDTQYF. Here the CDR3 DNA reads TGCGCCAGCAGAGAGAGACAGGGACGCACAGATACGCAGTATTTT.